This T cell receptor (beta chain) was identified during a study of blood T cell repertoires in COVID-19. Study-wide background: The United States, Italy and Spain were the sources of the acute and convalescent COVID-19 samples. PBMCs, B-cell-depleted T cells, or T cells provided the cDNA or gDNA that made up the material.

Participants reported their clinical history, and cohort assignment relied on those reports. Per the authors' pipeline: Using reference gene primer amplification, nucleated cell counts were estimated. Method: immunoSEQ multiplex PCR; TCRdb's copy keeps in-frame clones and lacks some. The V and J calls and clone size come from that table; D and trimming were worked out from the DNA. Of 350,000 to 400,000 clones in the sample, over 75% were seen once. The source is a woman in her thirties with acute COVID-19. The sequenced sample consisted of PBMCs or T cells enriched from blood (not recorded which).

CDR3 DNA: TGCGCCAGCAGCTTGGCGGGACAGGCCTATTCCACCCTCCACTTT. Translating it yields CASSLAGQAYSTLHF. This chain connects TRBV5-1 to TRBJ1-6, with 8 bases that match TRBD1. The germline gives CDR1 SGHRS, CDR2 YFSETQ. Losses at the gene ends were 0 bases for V and 14 bases for J; bases not matched to a gene: 10. The length of the CDR3 is 15 residues.